This T cell receptor beta chain came from a study of Ad26.COV2.S vaccination and SARS-CoV-2 variants. Generated by immunoSEQ multiplex PCR, the TCRdb table keeps only in-frame clones and is missing some. The data hold fewer than 400,000 clones, with about 86% observed a single time. V was clipped by 5 bases and J by 2 bases; unmatched bases: 6. The CDR3 has 15 amino acids. Germline V gene sequence: CDR1 SEHNR, CDR2 FQNEAQ (reference sequence). Treatment meaning: about 20 received Ad26.COV2.S at low or high dose, single or two shots; about 5 received placebo; per-sample allocation not given. Specimen acquisition occurred on day 63 following the initial vaccine or placebo injection. It was an adult aged 18-55 years in Boston who was the donor.

The input for sequencing was peripheral blood, taken in a trial of Ad26.COV2.S vaccine versus placebo. This clonotype originated in a person between 18 and 60 years old who received the Ad26.COV2.S COVID-19 vaccine or a placebo. The genes are TRBV7-9 and TRBJ2-5; TRBD1 aligns across 9 bases. Here the CDR3 DNA reads TGTGCCAGCAGCCAGGACAGGGGACCTCAAGAGACCCAGTACTTC. This gives the protein CASSQDRGPQETQYF. The full variable domain, with the rest looked up from reference TRBV7-9 and TRBJ2-5, is DTGVSQNPRHKITKRGQNVTFRCDPISEHNRLYWYRQTLGQGPEFLTYFQNEAQLEKSRLLSDRFSAERPKGSFSTLEIQRTEQGDSAMYLCASSQDRGPQETQYFGPGTRLLVL.